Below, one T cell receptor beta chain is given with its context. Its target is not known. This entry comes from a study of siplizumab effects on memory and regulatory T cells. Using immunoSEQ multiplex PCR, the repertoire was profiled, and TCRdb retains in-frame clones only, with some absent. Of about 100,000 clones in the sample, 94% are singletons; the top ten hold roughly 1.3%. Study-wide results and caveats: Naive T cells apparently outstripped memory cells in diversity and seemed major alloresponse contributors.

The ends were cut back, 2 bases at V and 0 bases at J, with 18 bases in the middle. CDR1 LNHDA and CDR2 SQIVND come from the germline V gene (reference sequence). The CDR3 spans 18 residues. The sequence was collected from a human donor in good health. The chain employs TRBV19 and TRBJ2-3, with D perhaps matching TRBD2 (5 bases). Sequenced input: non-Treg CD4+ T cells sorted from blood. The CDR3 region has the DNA TGTGCCAGTAGTATACTCGTTTTAGAGGGCTTTAGCACAGATACGCAGTATTTT. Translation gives CASSILVLEGFSTDTQYF.